This T cell receptor beta chain stems from a study of Graves' ophthalmopathy and Graves' hyperthyroidism. Study as a whole: Prior to any treatment, peripheral blood was collected at the time of initial diagnosis.

Findings and limits, study-wide: Most thyroid clonotypes expanded beyond 0.001 frequency were also found in blood.

The PBMCs originated from roughly 10 ml of fresh peripheral blood. As the template, RNA transcripts were used to amplify TCR beta CDR3 regions. HTBI primers served in a first-round RT-PCR, which a second-round multiplex PCR followed. A single record per CDR3 protein comes from TCRdb applying MiXCR to the multiplex PCR reads. The sample contains 200,000 to 250,000 distinct CDR3 sequences, around 50% of which appear only once. In the case of this clonotype: The antigen remains undetermined.

V shed 5 bases and J shed 7 bases, with 14 bases lying between them. Germline V CDR1 and CDR2: SGHTA, FQGTGA. The CDR3 length is 13 residues. The chain couples TRBV7-3 to TRBJ1-1; D possibly corresponds to TRBD1 (6 bases). Sequencing was carried out using peripheral blood. The origin of this receptor is an adult man with Graves' ophthalmopathy. In DNA, the CDR3 is TGTGCCAGCAGCCAGGGGAGACAGGATGAAGCTTTCTTT. This encodes CASSQGRQDEAFF.